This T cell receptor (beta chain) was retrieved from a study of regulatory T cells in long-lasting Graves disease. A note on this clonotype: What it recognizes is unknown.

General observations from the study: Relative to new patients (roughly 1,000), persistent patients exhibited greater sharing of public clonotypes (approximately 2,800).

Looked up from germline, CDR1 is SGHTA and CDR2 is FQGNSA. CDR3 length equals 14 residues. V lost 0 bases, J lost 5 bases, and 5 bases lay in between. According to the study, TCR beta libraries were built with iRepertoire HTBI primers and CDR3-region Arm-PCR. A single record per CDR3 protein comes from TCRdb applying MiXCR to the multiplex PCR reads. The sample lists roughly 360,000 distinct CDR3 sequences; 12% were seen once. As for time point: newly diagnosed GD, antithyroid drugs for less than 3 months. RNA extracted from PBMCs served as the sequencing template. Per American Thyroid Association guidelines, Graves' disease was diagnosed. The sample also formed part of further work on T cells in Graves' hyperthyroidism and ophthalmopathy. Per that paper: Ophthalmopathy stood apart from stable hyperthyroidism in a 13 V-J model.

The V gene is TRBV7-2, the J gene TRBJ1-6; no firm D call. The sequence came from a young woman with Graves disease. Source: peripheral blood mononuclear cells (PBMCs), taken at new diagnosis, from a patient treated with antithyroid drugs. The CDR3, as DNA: TGTGCCAGCAGCTTAGCGGGGAATAATTCACCCCTCCACTTT. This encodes CASSLAGNNSPLHF.